This entry lists 8 T cell receptor beta chains sequenced from one sample in a study of T cell responses to AZD1222 COVID-19 vaccine. Method: immunoSEQ multiplex PCR; TCRdb's copy keeps in-frame clones and lacks some. The sample consists of approximately 100,000 clones, about 88% of them appearing once. The input for sequencing was peripheral blood, taken on day 0 of AZD1222 vaccination. The receptors originated from an adult in good health.

The V gene is TRBV6-5, the J gene TRBJ1-2, with D perhaps TRBD1 (6 bases). Germline CDR1 and CDR2: MNHEY and SVGAGI. The CDR3 extends over 16 amino acids. Between the trimmed V and J ends, which lost 0 bases and 2 bases, there was a span of 13 bases. The CDR3 reads CASSYSTGPNNYGYTF. CDR3 DNA: TGTGCCAGCAGTTACTCAACAGGGCCGAACAACTATGGCTACACCTTC.

This chain connects TRBV15 to TRBJ1-5; D gene ambiguous. Germline V gene sequence: CDR1 LNHNV, CDR2 YYDKDF (reference sequence). Trimming stripped 0 bases from V and 5 bases from J, with 11 bases between. This CDR3 region has 15 residues. The CDR3: CATSRDAAIYQPQHF. CDR3 coding DNA: TGTGCCACCAGCAGAGATGCGGCTATTTATCAGCCCCAGCATTTT.

The gene calls are TRBV6-2 or TRBV6-3 and TRBJ1-3; D might be TRBD1 (6 bases). V shed 2 bases and J shed 4 bases, with 15 bases lying between them. The CDR3 sequence is 16 residues long. The V gene's germline CDR1 is MNHEY and CDR2 SVGEGT. Here the CDR3 DNA reads TGTGCCAGCAGTTACGGGTCTGGGGGCGCAGGAAACACCATATATTTT. This translates into CASSYGSGGAGNTIYF.

This sequence joins TRBV5-6 and TRBJ1-2, with a possible D match to TRBD1 (5 bases). CDR3 length equals 14 residues. V was cut by 0 bases and J by 6 bases, with 12 bases left in between. CDR1 is SGHDT and CDR2 is YYEEEE in the germline V gene. In DNA form, the CDR3 reads TGTGCCAGCAGCTTGGACAGGACCGTCAATGGCTACACCTTC. As protein: CASSLDRTVNGYTF.

The gene calls are TRBV11-2 and TRBJ1-2; 11 bases agree with TRBD1. The V segment lost 3 bases and the J segment 6 bases; nucleotides outside the gene matches: 18. The CDR3 totals 19 residues. Germline assignment: CDR1 SGHAT and CDR2 FQNNGV. The CDR3 protein is CASSFTLRTRTGGGHGYTF. CDR3 bases: TGTGCCAGCAGCTTCACCCTCCGTACCCGGACAGGGGGCGGTCATGGCTACACCTTC.

The rearrangement joins TRBV27 to TRBJ1-3, with unresolved D. Trimming pared 6 bases from V and 2 bases from J, leaving 5 bases between. From germline, CDR1 is MNHEY and CDR2 SMNVEV (reference sequence). The CDR3 length is 12 residues. CDR3 in amino acids: CASSSTGNTIYF. CDR3 in DNA: TGTGCCAGCAGCTCTACTGGAAACACCATATATTTT.

The chain employs TRBV5-1 and TRBJ2-7; possibly TRBD1 for D (6 bases). The CDR3 loop spans 14 amino acids. V lost 4 bases and J 3 bases, leaving 14 bases between the germline ends. Germline V gene lookup returns CDR1 SGHRS and CDR2 YFSETQ. CDR3 loop: CASSPNTGFYEQYF. The CDR3 DNA is TGCGCCAGCAGCCCAAACACAGGGTTCTACGAGCAGTACTTC. The full variable domain, its missing parts supplied by reference TRBV5-1 and TRBJ2-7, is KAGVTQTPRYLIKTRGQQVTLSCSPISGHRSVSWYQQTPGQGLQFLFEYFSETQRNKGNFPGRFSGRQFSNSRSEMNVSTLELGDSALYLCASSPNTGFYEQYFGPGTRLTVT.

This rearrangement joins TRBV5-1 to TRBJ2-7, with 9 positions matching TRBD1. This CDR3 region has 13 residues. The junction had 2 bases not matched to a gene; V was cut back by 4 bases and J by 3 bases. The germline gives CDR1 SGHRS, CDR2 YFSETQ. The CDR3 spells CASSKGQGYEQYF. CDR3 coding DNA: TGCGCCAGCAGCAAGGGACAGGGCTACGAGCAGTACTTC.